The present T cell receptor (beta chain) was sequenced within a study of shared clonotypes between healthy human individuals. Study overall: Each donor's CD8 memory used one plate, CD8 naive two, each CD4 subset three.

In the CD4+ fraction, cells were divided into CD45RA+ naive and CD45RA-negative memory subsets. Deep-level running was used for the assay. The data were produced by immunoSEQ multiplex PCR, yet TCRdb's version contains in-frame clones alone and is incomplete. Among 2 million to 2.5 million clones, around 95% were seen once, and the ten largest hold roughly 0.13%. The CDR3 runs to 13 residues. The V end lost 7 bases, the J end lost 6 bases, and 16 bases lay between the germline ends. From germline, CDR1 is SGHRS and CDR2 YFSETQ. Material: naive CD4+ T cells sorted from blood. The subset here: CD45RA+ positively selected. The chain combines TRBV5-1 with TRBJ1-2, with D unresolved. The sequence came from a man between 18 and 29 years old in good health. Here the CDR3 reads CASSKSGWDGYTF. The CDR3 DNA sequence: TGCGCCAGCTCAAAATCGGGGTGGGATGGCTACACCTTC.